This TCR beta chain was sequenced in a study of PD-1 blockade in classical Hodgkin lymphoma. Whole-study findings and limits: Baseline diversity resembling that of newly diagnosed patients was seen in complete responders. Relapsed/refractory patients reportedly had the lowest baseline TCR diversity, below newly diagnosed patients, who were below healthy donors.

Worth noting for this clone: Antigen: not known.

Clones were sequenced by immunoSEQ multiplex PCR, and TCRdb holds only the in-frame ones, with some missing. The data show about 19,000 clones, with about 87% seen just once and around 5% held by the top ten. Documented time point: cycle 4 day 1 (C4D1), after 6 weeks of nivolumab. Every patient experienced relapse after autologous stem cell transplantation, and brentuximab vedotin exposure varied. After PBMCs were thawed, their CD8+ T cells were isolated by magnetic negative selection. CDR3 length equals 18 residues. Germline CDR1 reads SGDLS; CDR2 reads YYNGEE. The junction had 11 bases not matched to a gene; V was cut back by 1 base and J by 8 bases.

This specimen consisted of CD8+ T cells from blood, obtained before the fourth cycle of nivolumab. The sequence derives from a human donor with classical Hodgkin lymphoma. The gene calls are TRBV9 and TRBJ2-1, with 14 nucleotides matching TRBD2. CDR3 protein: CASSVPVSGTSGRYEQFF. For the CDR3, the DNA is TGTGCCAGCAGCGTACCCGTTTCCGGGACTAGCGGGAGATATGAGCAGTTCTTC.